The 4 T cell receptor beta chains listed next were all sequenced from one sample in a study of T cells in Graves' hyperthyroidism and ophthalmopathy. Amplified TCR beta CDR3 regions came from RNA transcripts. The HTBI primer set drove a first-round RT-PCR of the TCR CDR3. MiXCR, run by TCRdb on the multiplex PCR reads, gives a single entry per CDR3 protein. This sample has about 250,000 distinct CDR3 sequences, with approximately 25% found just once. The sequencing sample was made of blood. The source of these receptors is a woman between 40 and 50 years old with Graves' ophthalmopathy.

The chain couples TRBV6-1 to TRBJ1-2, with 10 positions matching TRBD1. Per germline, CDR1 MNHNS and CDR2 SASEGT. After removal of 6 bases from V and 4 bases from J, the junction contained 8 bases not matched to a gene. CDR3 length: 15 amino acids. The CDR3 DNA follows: TGTGCCAGCAGAGACAGGGGGCGCAAAGGCTATGGCTACACCTTC. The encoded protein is CASRDRGRKGYGYTF.

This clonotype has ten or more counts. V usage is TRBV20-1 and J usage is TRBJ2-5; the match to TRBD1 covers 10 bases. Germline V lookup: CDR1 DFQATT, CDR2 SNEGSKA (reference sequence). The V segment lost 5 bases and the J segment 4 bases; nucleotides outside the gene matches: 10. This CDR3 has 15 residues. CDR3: CSALPTGGGTETQYF. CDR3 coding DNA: TGCAGTGCTCTACCGACAGGGGGCGGTACAGAGACCCAGTACTTC.

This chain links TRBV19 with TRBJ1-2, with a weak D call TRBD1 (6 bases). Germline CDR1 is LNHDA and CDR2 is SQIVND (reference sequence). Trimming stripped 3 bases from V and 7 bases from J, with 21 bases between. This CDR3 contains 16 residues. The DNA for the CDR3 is TGTGCCAGTAGTATGCCCTCGGGACACCGGCTAGTTGGCTACACCTTC. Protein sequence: CASSMPSGHRLVGYTF.

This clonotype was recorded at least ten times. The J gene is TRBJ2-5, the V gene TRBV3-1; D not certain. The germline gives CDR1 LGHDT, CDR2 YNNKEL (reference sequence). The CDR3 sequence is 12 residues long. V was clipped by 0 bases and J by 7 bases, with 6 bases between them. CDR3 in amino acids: CASSQEKGTQYF. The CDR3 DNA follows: TGTGCCAGCAGCCAAGAAAAGGGGACCCAGTACTTC.